These 2 T cell receptor beta chains came from one sample sequenced in a study of cytomegalovirus exposure and HLA in healthy donors (dated by TCRdb to the late 2010s). The library was made by the immunoSEQ multiplex PCR assay. For the multiplex PCR, a mixture combining 60 forward primers for TCR Vbeta segments and 13 reverse primers for TCR Jbeta segments was used. In TCRdb, the immuneACCESS table is reduced to in-frame sequences with V and J assigned. These tables do not hold every clone; where another copy was compared, an unresolved V gene accounts for under half, and the others remain unexplained. The sample table shows 150,000 to 200,000 clones, and around 75% are seen once. The top ten hold 1.5% to 2% of the sample. The specimen was PBMCs. The receptors come from a woman in her thirties in good health and CMV-seronegative.

The rearrangement links TRBV5-4 to TRBJ2-7; D possibly corresponds to TRBD1 (6 bases). From germline, CDR1 is SGHNT and CDR2 YYREEE (reference sequence). The CDR3 totals 15 residues. V gave up 3 bases and J gave up 7 bases, with 20 bases separating them. CDR3 residues: CASSSKRGFTSEQYF. CDR3 coding DNA: TGTGCCAGCAGCTCCAAGAGGGGGTTTACGAGTGAGCAGTACTTC.

The chain carries TRBV6-6 and TRBJ2-3; D perhaps matches TRBD2 (6 bases). CDR1 MNHNY and CDR2 SVGAGI come from the germline V gene (reference sequence). The germline V and J ends were trimmed by 9 bases and 2 bases, with 12 bases remaining between them. The CDR3 totals 13 residues. CDR3 residues: CASREAVTDTQYF. CDR3 bases: TGTGCCAGTAGGGAGGCGGTCACAGATACGCAGTATTTT.